The 22 T cell receptor beta chains given below trace back to one sample, sequenced in a study of blood T cell repertoires in COVID-19. Sequencing was performed with immunoSEQ multiplex PCR; in TCRdb, only in-frame clones are kept and a portion is missing. The table shows roughly 75,000 clones, with around 85% occurring only once. Input material: peripheral blood. These receptor sequences come from a man between 65 and 79 years old with acute or convalescent COVID-19.

The CDR3 sequence: CASSIGRGEAKNIQYF. In nucleotides, the CDR3 is TGTGCCAGTAGTATTGGGAGGGGGGAAGCCAAAAACATTCAGTACTTC. V is TRBV19 and J is TRBJ2-4; D possibly corresponds to TRBD2 (7 bases). Trimming left V 3 bases short and J 0 bases short, with 12 bases between. Germline loops: CDR1 LNHDA, CDR2 SQIVND (reference sequence). This CDR3 has 16 amino acids.

This chain joins TRBV5-6 and TRBJ2-1; TRBD2 matches at 12 bases. In germline, CDR1 is SGHDT, CDR2 YYEEEE. After removal of 4 bases from V and 8 bases from J, the junction contained 10 bases not matched to a gene. CDR3 length equals 16 residues. CDR3 loop: CASSPTTSGSFDEQFF. CDR3 DNA: TGTGCCAGCAGCCCAACGACTAGCGGGAGTTTCGATGAGCAGTTCTTC.

In this sample, this clone turned up once. This chain uses TRBV4-1 with TRBJ1-1, with 10 bases identical to TRBD1. CDR1 and CDR2 (germline): MGHRA, YSYEKL. The V segment lost 4 bases and the J segment 5 bases; nucleotides outside the gene matches: 22. The CDR3 sequence is 20 residues long. CDR3 region: CASSLNTPGTGVWMVTEAFF. The CDR3 DNA is TGCGCCAGCAGCCTTAACACGCCTGGGACAGGGGTATGGATGGTGACTGAAGCTTTCTTT.

This chain joins TRBV2 and TRBJ2-5; 11 bases line up with TRBD1. CDR3 length: 15 amino acids. Germline-derived CDR1 and CDR2 are SNHLY and FYNNEI. V gave up 4 bases and J gave up 1 base; unmatched junction bases: 2. The CDR3 reads CASSGDRGGQETQYF. CDR3 bases: TGTGCCAGCAGTGGGGACAGGGGGGGCCAAGAGACCCAGTACTTC.

The chain joins TRBV28 to TRBJ1-1, with D unresolved. The CDR3 is 14 amino acids. V was pared by 1 base and J by 11 bases, with 17 bases between. From germline, CDR1 is MDHEN and CDR2 SYDVKM. CDR3 DNA sequence: TGTGCCAGCAGTTTATTCGCGGGTCGTGATGAGGCTTTCTTT. It specifies CASSLFAGRDEAFF.

The V gene is TRBV6-5, the J gene TRBJ1-5; TRBD1 might be the D (6 bases). Trimming removed 6 bases from V and 2 bases from J, with 11 bases in between. Germline lookup yields CDR1 MNHEY and CDR2 SVGAGI. This CDR3 is built from 14 residues. CDR3 in DNA: TGTGCCAGCAGATTCCCAGGGGGCAATCAGCCCCAGCATTTT. This codes for CASRFPGGNQPQHF.

The chain has TRBV3-1 (or the pseudogene TRBV3-2) and TRBJ2-5; no clear D gene. In germline, CDR1 is LGHDT, CDR2 YNNKEL (reference sequence). This CDR3 comprises 16 residues. Deletions cut 3 bases from V and 1 base from J, with 15 bases between. This chain's CDR3 is CASSHQQRVSQETQYF. The CDR3 bases are TGTGCCAGCAGCCACCAACAACGGGTTAGCCAAGAGACCCAGTACTTC.

The V call is TRBV5-5, the J call TRBJ2-7; weak D call: TRBD1 (5 bases). V lost 0 bases and J lost 3, with 10 bases in between. The CDR3 has 14 residues. CDR1 SGHKS and CDR2 YYEKEE come from the germline V gene (reference sequence). The CDR3 loop is CASSLGPQGYEQYF. CDR3 coding DNA: TGTGCCAGCAGCTTGGGACCGCAGGGCTACGAGCAGTACTTC.

This clone was observed a few times. The rearrangement links TRBV5-4 to TRBJ2-2; D is perhaps TRBD1 (5 bases). Deletions cut 0 bases from V and 3 bases from J, with 9 bases between. Looked up from germline, CDR1 is SGHNT and CDR2 is YYREEE (reference sequence). The CDR3 is made up of 15 amino acids. The CDR3 is CASSLGLQDTGELFF. As DNA, the CDR3 is TGTGCCAGCAGCTTGGGCCTACAGGACACCGGGGAGCTGTTTTTT.

V usage is TRBV5-1 and J usage is TRBJ1-1, with 7 positions matching TRBD1. This CDR3 is 16 amino acids long. V was pared by 0 bases and J by 1 base, with 6 bases of the junction left unmatched. The V gene's germline CDR1 is SGHRS and CDR2 YFSETQ. Here the CDR3 DNA reads TGCGCCAGCAGCTTGGAGGGGGACAGAAGGAACACTGAAGCTTTCTTT. This translates into CASSLEGDRRNTEAFF. The full variable domain, completed using reference TRBV5-1 and TRBJ1-1, is KAGVTQTPRYLIKTRGQQVTLSCSPISGHRSVSWYQQTPGQGLQFLFEYFSETQRNKGNFPGRFSGRQFSNSRSEMNVSTLELGDSALYLCASSLEGDRRNTEAFFGQGTRLTVV.

This clone occurred a few times. The genes are TRBV10-3 and TRBJ1-2; 7 bases line up with TRBD1. The CDR3 length is 14 residues. Germline values: CDR1 ENHRY, CDR2 SYGVKD. The ends lost 6 bases at V and 4 bases at J; junction bases unmatched: 8. The CDR3, as DNA: TGTGCCATCAGGAAACAGGGGAATACCTATGGCTACACCTTC. Amino acids: CAIRKQGNTYGYTF.

The chain uses TRBV7-2 and TRBJ2-1, with TRBD2 matching 12 bases. This CDR3 region has 14 residues. Trimming cost V 5 bases and J 10 bases; bases outside gene matches: 6. Germline V gene sequence: CDR1 SGHTA, CDR2 FQGNSA. CDR3 protein: CASSGGLAGVEQFF. Here the CDR3 DNA reads TGTGCCAGCAGCGGGGGACTAGCGGGTGTCGAGCAGTTCTTC.

The gene calls are TRBV5-4 and TRBJ2-7; the D gene is possibly TRBD1 (5 bases). The CDR3 covers 14 residues. The germline gives CDR1 SGHNT, CDR2 YYREEE (reference sequence). V lost 4 bases and J 2 bases, leaving 13 bases between the germline ends. CDR3 coding DNA: TGTGCCAGCAGCCCCAGGGTAGGCACCTACGAGCAGTACTTC. Amino acid sequence: CASSPRVGTYEQYF.

The V call is TRBV2, the J call TRBJ1-4; D may be TRBD1 (6 bases). V dropped 3 bases and J dropped 5 bases, with 10 bases sitting between them. The CDR3 consists of 14 residues. The germline gives CDR1 SNHLY, CDR2 FYNNEI. The CDR3 loop reads CASSDWDTNEKLFF. In DNA, the CDR3 is TGTGCCAGCAGTGACTGGGACACCAATGAAAAACTGTTTTTT. Using reference TRBV2 and TRBJ1-4 for the parts outside the CDR3, the full variable domain is EPEVTQTPSHQVTQMGQEVILRCVPISNHLYFYWYRQILGQKVEFLVSFYNNEISEKSEIFDDQFSVERPDGSNFTLKIRSTKLEDSAMYFCASSDWDTNEKLFFGSGTQLSVL.

The chain uses TRBV5-1 and TRBJ1-1, with TRBD1 as a possible D gene (6 bases). V dropped 4 bases and J dropped 3 bases, with 13 bases sitting between them. This CDR3 is 14 amino acids long. The germline V gene encodes CDR1 SGHRS and CDR2 YFSETQ. CDR3 in DNA: TGCGCCAGCAGCATAGGCAGGGGAGACACTGAAGCTTTCTTT. This translates into CASSIGRGDTEAFF.

The chain has TRBV19 and TRBJ2-3; TRBD2 matches 12 bases. This CDR3 is 14 amino acids long. J lost 3 bases, V lost 9 bases, and 4 bases had no gene match. The germline V gene has CDR1 LNHDA and CDR2 SQIVND (reference sequence). CDR3 nucleotide sequence: TGTGCCAGCTCTAGCGGGAGGGAAACAGATACGCAGTATTTT. Its protein is CASSSGRETDTQYF.

The J gene is TRBJ2-7, the V gene TRBV6-2 or TRBV6-3; 8 bases match TRBD1. Germline V CDR1 and CDR2: MNHEY, SVGEGT. Trimming at V came to 5 bases and at J to 0 bases, leaving 12 bases not matched to a gene. CDR3 length: 17 residues. The CDR3: CASSTRLGQVNSYEQYF. The CDR3 DNA reads TGTGCCAGCAGTACCCGTTTGGGACAGGTGAACTCCTACGAGCAGTACTTC.

The chain couples TRBV7-3 to TRBJ2-1, with 7 nucleotides matching TRBD1. Germline values: CDR1 SGHTA, CDR2 FQGTGA. The CDR3 covers 12 residues. V lost 8 bases to trimming and J lost 2 bases; unmatched junction nucleotides: 0. Here the CDR3 reads CASGTAYNEQFF. Written as DNA, the CDR3 is TGTGCCAGCGGGACAGCCTACAATGAGCAGTTCTTC.

V usage is TRBV6-5 and J usage is TRBJ1-1, with D hard to call. Germline values: CDR1 MNHEY, CDR2 SVGAGI. Trimming removed 8 bases at V and 0 bases at J, with 10 bases between. The CDR3 length is 13 residues. This CDR3 reads CASLTPMNTEAFF. Written as DNA, the CDR3 is TGTGCCAGCCTGACACCGATGAACACTGAAGCTTTCTTT.

The chain joins TRBV7-9 to TRBJ2-1; 9 bases map to TRBD2. Germline CDR1 and CDR2: SEHNR and FQNEAQ (reference sequence). With V trimmed by 1 base and J by 7 bases, 2 bases remained unmatched. This CDR3 is 14 amino acids long. The CDR3 loop reads CASSLGLAVNEQFF. CDR3 in DNA: TGTGCCAGCAGCTTAGGACTAGCGGTTAATGAGCAGTTCTTC.

The CDR3 region has the DNA TGTGCCACCAGCAGAGATCTACAGGGGCAGTATTTT. It encodes CATSRDLQGQYF. The V call is TRBV15, the J call TRBJ2-3, with a tentative D call TRBD1 (6 bases). Between the trimmed V and J ends, which lost 0 bases and 11 bases, there was a span of 9 bases. Germline V gene data show CDR1 as LNHNV and CDR2 as YYDKDF (reference sequence). The CDR3 extends over 12 amino acids.

V gene TRBV5-1 combines with J gene TRBJ2-2; 10 nucleotides line up with TRBD2. Germline V gives CDR1 SGHRS, CDR2 YFSETQ. The CDR3 loop spans 15 amino acids. The V segment lost 5 bases and the J segment 5 bases; nucleotides outside the gene matches: 6. Here the CDR3 DNA reads TGCGCCAGCAGATTTTTAGCGGGAGGAACCGGGGAGCTGTTTTTT. Translation gives CASRFLAGGTGELFF.